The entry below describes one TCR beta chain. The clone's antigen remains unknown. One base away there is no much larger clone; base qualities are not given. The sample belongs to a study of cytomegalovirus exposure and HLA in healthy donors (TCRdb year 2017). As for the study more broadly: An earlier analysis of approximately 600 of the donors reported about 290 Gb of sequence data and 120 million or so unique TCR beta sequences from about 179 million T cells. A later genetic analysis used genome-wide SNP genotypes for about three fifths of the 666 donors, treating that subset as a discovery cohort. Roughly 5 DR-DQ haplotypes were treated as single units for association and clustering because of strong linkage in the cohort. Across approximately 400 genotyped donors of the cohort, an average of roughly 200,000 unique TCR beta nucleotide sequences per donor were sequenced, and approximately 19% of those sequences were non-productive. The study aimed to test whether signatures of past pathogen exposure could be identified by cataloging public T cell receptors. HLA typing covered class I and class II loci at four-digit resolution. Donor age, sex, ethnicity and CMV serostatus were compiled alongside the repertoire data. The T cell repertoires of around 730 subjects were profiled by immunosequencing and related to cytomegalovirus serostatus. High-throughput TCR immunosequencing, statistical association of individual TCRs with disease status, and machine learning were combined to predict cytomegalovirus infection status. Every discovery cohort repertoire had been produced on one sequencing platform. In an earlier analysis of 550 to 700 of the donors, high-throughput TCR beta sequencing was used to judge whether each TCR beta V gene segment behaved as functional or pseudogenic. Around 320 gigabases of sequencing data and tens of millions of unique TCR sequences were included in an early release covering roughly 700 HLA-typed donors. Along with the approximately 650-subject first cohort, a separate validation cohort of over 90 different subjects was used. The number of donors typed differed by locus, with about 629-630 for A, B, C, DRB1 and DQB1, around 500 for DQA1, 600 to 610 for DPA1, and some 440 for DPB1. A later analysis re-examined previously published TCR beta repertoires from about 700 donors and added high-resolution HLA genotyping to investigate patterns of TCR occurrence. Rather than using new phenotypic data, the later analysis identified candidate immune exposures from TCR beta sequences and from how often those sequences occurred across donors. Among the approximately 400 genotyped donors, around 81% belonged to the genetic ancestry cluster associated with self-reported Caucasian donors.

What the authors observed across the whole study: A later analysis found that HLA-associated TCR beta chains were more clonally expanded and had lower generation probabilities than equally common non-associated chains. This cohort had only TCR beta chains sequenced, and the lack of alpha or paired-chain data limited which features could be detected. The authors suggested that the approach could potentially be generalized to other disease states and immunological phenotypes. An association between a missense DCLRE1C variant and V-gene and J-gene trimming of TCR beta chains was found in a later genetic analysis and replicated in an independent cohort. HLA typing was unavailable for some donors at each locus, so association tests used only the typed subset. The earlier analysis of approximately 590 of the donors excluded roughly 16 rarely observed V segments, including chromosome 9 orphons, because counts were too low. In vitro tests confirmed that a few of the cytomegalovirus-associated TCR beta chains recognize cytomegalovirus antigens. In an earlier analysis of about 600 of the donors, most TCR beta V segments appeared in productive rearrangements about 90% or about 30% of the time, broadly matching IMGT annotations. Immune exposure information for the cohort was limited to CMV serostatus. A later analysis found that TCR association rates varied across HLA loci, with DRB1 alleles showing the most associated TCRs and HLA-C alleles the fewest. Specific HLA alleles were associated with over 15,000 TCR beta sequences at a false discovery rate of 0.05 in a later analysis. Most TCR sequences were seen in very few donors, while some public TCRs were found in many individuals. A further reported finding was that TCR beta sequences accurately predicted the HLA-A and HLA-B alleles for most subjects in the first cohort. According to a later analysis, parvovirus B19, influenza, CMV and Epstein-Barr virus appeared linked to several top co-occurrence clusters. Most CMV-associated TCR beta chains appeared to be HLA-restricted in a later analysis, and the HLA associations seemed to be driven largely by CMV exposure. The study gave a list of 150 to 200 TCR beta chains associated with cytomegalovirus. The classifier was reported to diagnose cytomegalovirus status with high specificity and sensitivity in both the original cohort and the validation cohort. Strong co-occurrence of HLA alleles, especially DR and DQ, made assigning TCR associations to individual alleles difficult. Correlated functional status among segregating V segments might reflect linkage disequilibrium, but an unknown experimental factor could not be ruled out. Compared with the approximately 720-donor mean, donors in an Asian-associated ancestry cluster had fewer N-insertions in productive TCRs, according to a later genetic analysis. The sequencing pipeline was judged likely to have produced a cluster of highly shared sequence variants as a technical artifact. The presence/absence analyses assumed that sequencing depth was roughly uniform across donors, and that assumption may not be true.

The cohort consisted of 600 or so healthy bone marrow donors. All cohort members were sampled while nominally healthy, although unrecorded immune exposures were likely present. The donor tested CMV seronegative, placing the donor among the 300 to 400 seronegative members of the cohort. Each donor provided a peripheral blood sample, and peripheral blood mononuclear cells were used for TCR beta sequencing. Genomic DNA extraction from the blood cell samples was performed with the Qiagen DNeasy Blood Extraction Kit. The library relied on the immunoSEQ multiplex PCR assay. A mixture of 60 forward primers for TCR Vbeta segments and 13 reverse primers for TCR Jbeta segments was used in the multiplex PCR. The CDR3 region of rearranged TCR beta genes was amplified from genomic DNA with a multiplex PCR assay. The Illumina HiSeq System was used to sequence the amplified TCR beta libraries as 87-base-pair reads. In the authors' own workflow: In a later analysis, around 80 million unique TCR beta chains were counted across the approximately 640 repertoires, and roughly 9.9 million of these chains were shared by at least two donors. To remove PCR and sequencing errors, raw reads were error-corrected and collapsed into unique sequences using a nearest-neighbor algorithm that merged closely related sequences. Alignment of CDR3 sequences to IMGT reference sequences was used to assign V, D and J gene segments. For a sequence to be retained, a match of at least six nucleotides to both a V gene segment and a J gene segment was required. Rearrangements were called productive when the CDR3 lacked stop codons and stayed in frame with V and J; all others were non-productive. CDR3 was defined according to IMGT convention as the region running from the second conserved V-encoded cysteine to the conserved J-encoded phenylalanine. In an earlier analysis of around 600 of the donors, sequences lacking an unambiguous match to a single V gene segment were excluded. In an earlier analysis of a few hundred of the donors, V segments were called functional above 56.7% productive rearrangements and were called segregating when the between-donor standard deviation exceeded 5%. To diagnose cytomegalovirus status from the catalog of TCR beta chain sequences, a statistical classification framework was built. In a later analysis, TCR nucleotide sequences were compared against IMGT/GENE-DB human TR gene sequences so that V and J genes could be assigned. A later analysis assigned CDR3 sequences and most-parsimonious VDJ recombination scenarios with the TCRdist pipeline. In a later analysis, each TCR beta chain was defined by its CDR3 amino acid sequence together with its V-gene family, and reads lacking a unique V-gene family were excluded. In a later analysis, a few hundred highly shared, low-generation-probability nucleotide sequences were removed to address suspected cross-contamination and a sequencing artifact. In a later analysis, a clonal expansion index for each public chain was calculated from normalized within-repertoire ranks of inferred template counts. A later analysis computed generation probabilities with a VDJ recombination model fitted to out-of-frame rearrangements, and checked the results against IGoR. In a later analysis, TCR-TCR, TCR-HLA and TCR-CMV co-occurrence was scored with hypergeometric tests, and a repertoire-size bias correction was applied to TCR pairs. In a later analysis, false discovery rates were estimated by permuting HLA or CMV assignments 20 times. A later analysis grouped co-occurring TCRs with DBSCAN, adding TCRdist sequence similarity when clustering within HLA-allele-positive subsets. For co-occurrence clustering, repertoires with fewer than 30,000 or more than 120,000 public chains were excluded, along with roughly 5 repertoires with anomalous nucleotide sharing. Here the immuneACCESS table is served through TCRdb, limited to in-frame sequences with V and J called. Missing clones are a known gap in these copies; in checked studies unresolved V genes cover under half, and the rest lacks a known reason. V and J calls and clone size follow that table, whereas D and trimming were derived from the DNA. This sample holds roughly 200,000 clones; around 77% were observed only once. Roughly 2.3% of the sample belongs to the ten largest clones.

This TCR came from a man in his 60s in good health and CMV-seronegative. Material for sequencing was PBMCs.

The DNA sequence follows: TGTGCCAGCAGTCACAGGGTAGGGGAGACCCAGTACTTC. Translated, it gives CASSHRVGETQYF. The sequence links TRBV6-5 to TRBJ2-5, with TRBD1 as a weak D call on 6 bases. The CDR3 has 13 amino acids, counting the end cysteine and phenylalanine. The sequence is cut down to CDR3 DNA, 39 bases in frame from base 1. Trimming takes 5 bases from V and 5 bases from J, and the germline ends sit 12 bases apart. CDR1 and CDR2 were assigned from the germline V gene as MNHEY and SVGAGI.